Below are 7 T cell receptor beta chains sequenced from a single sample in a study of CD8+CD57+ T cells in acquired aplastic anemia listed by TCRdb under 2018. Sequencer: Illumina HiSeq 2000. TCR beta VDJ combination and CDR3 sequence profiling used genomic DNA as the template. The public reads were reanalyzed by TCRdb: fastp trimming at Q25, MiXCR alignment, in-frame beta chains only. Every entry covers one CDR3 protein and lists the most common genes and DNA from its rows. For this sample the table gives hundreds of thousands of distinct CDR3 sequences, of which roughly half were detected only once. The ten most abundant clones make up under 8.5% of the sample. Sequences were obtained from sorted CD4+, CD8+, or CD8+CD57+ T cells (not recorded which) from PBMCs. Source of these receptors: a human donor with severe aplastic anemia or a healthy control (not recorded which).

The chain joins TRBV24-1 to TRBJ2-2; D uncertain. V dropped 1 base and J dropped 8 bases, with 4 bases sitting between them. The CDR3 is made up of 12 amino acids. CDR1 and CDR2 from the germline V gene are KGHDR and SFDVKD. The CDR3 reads CATSDLNGELFF. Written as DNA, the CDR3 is TGTGCCACCAGTGATTTAAATGGGGAGCTGTTTTTT.

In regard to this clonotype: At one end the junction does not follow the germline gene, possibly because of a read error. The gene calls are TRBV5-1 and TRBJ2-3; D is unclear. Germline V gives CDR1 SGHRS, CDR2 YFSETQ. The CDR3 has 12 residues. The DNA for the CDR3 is TGCACCAGCAGAGAAACAGCCGACGGACAGTATTTT. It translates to CTSRETADGQYF.

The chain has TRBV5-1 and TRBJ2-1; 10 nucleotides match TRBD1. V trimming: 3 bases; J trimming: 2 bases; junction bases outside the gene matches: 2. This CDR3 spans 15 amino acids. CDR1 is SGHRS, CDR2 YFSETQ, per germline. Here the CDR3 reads CASSSGQGAYNEQFF. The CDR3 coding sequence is TGCGCCAGCAGCTCTGGACAGGGGGCCTACAATGAGCAGTTCTTC.

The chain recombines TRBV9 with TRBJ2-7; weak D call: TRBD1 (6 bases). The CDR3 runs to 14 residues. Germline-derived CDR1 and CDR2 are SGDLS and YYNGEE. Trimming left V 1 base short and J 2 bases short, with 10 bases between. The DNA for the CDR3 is TGTGCCAGCAGCGTATCATGGGGGCCCTACGAGCAGTACTTC. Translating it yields CASSVSWGPYEQYF.

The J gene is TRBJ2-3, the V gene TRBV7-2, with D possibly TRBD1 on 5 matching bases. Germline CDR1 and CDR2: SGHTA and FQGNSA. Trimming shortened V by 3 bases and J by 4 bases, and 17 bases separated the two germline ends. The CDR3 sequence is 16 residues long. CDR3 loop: CASSFSRVSGPDTQYF. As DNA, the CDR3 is TGTGCCAGCAGCTTCTCCAGGGTGTCCGGCCCAGATACGCAGTATTTT. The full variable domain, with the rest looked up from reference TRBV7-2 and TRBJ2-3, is GAGVSQSPSNKVTEKGKDVELRCDPISGHTALYWYRQSLGQGLEFLIYFQGNSAPDKSGLPSDRFSAERTGGSVSTLTIQRTQQEDSAVYLCASSFSRVSGPDTQYFGPGTRLTVL.

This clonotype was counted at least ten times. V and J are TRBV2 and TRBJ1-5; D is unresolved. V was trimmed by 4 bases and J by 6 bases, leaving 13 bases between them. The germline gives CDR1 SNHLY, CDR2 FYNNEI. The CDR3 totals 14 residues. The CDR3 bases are TGTGCCAGCAGTGTACAGTTCCGCGGTCAGCCCCAGCATTTT. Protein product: CASSVQFRGQPQHF.

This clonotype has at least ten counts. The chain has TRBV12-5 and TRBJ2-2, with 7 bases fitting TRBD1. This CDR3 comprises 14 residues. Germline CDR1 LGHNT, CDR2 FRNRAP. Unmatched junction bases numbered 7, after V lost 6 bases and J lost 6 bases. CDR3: CASGLGTDAGELFF. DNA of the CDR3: TGTGCTAGTGGCCTGGGGACAGATGCCGGGGAGCTGTTTTTT.